There are many counts of the clone carrying this TCR beta chain. The antigen is undetermined. This entry comes from a study of regulatory T cells in long-lasting Graves disease. Study results and caveats: Preferential use of TRBV28, TRBJ1-2 and TRBJ2-5 was seen in persistent disease.

CDR3 length: 14 amino acids. The germline gives CDR1 SGHTA, CDR2 FQGNSA. The V end was cut by 0 bases, the J end by 4 bases, with 10 bases between. Time point meaning: newly diagnosed GD, antithyroid drugs for less than 3 months. PBMC-derived RNA was used for the TCR library. According to the study, TCR beta libraries were built with iRepertoire HTBI primers and CDR3-region Arm-PCR. In the original analysis: Analysis of the samples identified over 60 TRBV and roughly 15 TRBJ segments. Using its own MiXCR run on the multiplex PCR reads, TCRdb lists one record per CDR3 protein. It is TCRdb's table, rather than the study itself, that gives the V and J calls and clone size. This sample has roughly 360,000 distinct CDR3 sequences; approximately 10% occur once, and the top ten carry 15% to 20%. The same sample was also used in a study of T cells in Graves' hyperthyroidism and ophthalmopathy. That source notes: The HTBI primer set drove a first-round RT-PCR of the TCR CDR3.

The starting material was peripheral blood mononuclear cells (PBMCs), obtained at new diagnosis, from a patient treated with antithyroid drugs. The receptor comes from a woman aged 18-29 years with Graves disease. V and J are TRBV7-2 and TRBJ2-7; D is uncertain. The CDR3 loop is CASSLAYPTYEQYF. The CDR3 DNA reads TGTGCCAGCAGCTTAGCGTATCCGACTTACGAGCAGTACTTC.